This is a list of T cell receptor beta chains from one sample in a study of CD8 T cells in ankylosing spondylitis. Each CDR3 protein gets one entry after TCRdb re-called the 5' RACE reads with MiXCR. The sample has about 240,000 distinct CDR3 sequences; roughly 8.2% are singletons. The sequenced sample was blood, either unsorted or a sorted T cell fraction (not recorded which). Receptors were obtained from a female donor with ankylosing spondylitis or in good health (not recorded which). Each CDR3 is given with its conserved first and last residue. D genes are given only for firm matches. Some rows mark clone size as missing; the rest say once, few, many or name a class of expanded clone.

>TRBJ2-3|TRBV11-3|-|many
TGTGCCAGCAGCTTAGGTAGTCCAGGTCCATCTTCAGATACGCAGTATTTT
CASSLGSPGPSSDTQYF
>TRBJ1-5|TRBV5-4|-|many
TGTGCCAGCAGCTTGGGAGGAATCAATCAGCCCCAGCATTTT
CASSLGGINQPQHF
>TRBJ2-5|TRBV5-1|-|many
TGCGCCAGCAGCCGCAGGACAAGCTCCTACCAAGAGACCCAGTACTTC
CASSRRTSSYQETQYF
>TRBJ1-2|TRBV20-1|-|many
TGCAGTGGGGTTCTGGGAGCTAACTATGGCTACACCTTC
CSGVLGANYGYTF
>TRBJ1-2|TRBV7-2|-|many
TGTGCCAGCAGCTTAGCAGGGGGTGGCTACACCTTC
CASSLAGGGYTF
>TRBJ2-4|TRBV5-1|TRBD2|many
TGCGCCAGCAGCTTGATTCTGGGAGGGTCCAAAAACATTCAGTACTTC
CASSLILGGSKNIQYF
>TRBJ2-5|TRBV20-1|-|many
TGCAGTGCGAATAGACTAGGGGAGACCCAGTACTTC
CSANRLGETQYF
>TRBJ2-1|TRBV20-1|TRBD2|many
TGCAGTGCCCCACTAGCGGGAGGGGGGTATGAGCAGTTCTTC
CSAPLAGGGYEQFF
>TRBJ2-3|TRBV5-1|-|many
TGCGCCAGCAGCTTGGACAGATACACAGATACGCAGTATTTT
CASSLDRYTDTQYF
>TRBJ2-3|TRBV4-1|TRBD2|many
TGCGCCAGCAGCCAAGGGGGAGGGAGCGGGAGGATGCCAGATACGCAGTATTTT
CASSQGGGSGRMPDTQYF
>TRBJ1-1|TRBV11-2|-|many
TGTGCCAGCAGCTCGGACACCCCGGGGACTGAAGCTTTCTTT
CASSSDTPGTEAFF
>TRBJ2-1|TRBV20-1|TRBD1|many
TGCAGTGCCTGGGACAGCTACAATGAGCAGTTCTTC
CSAWDSYNEQFF
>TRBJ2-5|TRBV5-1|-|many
TGCGCCAGCAGCTTGAACGGGCCCCATAGCAGCCAAGAGACCCAGTACTTC
CASSLNGPHSSQETQYF
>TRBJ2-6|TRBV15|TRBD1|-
TGTGCCACCAGCATCCGGGACAGGGTAACTGGGGCCAACGTCCTGACTTTC
CATSIRDRVTGANVLTF
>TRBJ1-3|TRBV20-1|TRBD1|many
TGCAGTGCTAGAGATGTGACAGGGGCTGGAAACACCATATATTTT
CSARDVTGAGNTIYF
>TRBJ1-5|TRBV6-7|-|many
TGTGCCAGCAGACCACCGGGAAGGGGGTCTTTTCAGCCCCAGCATTTT
CASRPPGRGSFQPQHF
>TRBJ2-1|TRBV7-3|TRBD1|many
TGTGCCAGCAGCCCCAAAGGGGGACAGGTGTACAATGAGCAGTTCTTC
CASSPKGGQVYNEQFF
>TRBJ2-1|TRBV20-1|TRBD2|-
TGCAGTGCTAGAGACCCAAGCGGGAGGGCTTACAATGAGCAGTTCTTC
CSARDPSGRAYNEQFF
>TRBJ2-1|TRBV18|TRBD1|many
TGTGCCAGCTCACCACCGACAGGGGGCCTCTCCAATGAGCAGTTCTTC
CASSPPTGGLSNEQFF
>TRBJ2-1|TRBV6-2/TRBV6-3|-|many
TGTGCCAGCAGTTATTTTGTGGGAGGTTCCCTAAGATACAATGAGCAGTTCTTC
CASSYFVGGSLRYNEQFF
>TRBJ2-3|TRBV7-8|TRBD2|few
TGTGCCAGCAGCTTCCTCACTAGCGGGAGAACAGATACGCAGTATTTT
CASSFLTSGRTDTQYF
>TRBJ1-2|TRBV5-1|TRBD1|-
TGCGCCAGCAGGAGGACAGGGGATGGCTACACCTTC
CASRRTGDGYTF
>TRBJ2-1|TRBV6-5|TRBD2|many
TGTGCCAGCAGTTCGAGCACGGGACTAGCGGCCAATGAGCAGTTCTTC
CASSSSTGLAANEQFF
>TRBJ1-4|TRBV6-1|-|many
TGTGCCAGCAGTCGAAAGACAGGAGCGGGTGAAAAACTGTTTTTT
CASSRKTGAGEKLFF
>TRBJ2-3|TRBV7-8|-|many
TGTGCCAGCAGCCCCGGAGGGGTCTACGGGGATACGCAGTATTTT
CASSPGGVYGDTQYF
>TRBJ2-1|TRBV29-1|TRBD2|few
TGCAGCGTTTCTCTGACTAGCGGGTGGAATGAGCAGTTCTTC
CSVSLTSGWNEQFF
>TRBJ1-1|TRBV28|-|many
TGTGCCAGCAGTTTAGGGGGGTTGGCAGCTTTCTTT
CASSLGGLAAFF
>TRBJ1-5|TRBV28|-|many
TGTGCCAGCAGTCTTCGGGGGAATAGCAATCAGCCCCAGCATTTT
CASSLRGNSNQPQHF
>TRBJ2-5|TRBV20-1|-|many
TGCAGTGCTGCGACTGGCTTAGGGACCCAGTACTTC
CSAATGLGTQYF
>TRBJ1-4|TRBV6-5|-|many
TGTGCCAGCAGTTACGAGTTGCAGCCCAATGAAAAACTGTTTTTT
CASSYELQPNEKLFF
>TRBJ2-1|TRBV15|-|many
TGTGCCACCAGCAGAGATAAGTCAGGGGGGAGCTCCTACAATGAGCAGTTCTTC
CATSRDKSGGSSYNEQFF
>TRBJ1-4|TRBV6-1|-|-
TGTGCCAGCAGTCCGACAGCCGGTAGGGATGAAAAACTGTTTTTT
CASSPTAGRDEKLFF
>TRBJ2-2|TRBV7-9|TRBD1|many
TGTGCCAGCAGCCCTTGGGTCCCCGGGACAGGGGAAATCGAGCTGTTTTTT
CASSPWVPGTGEIELFF
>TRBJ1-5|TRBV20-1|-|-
TGCAGTGCTAGCTCGACAGCCGCGAATCAGCCCCAGCATTTT
CSASSTAANQPQHF
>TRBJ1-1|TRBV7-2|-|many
TGTGCCAGCAGCGCAGGGTTTACCACTGAAGCTTTCTTT
CASSAGFTTEAFF
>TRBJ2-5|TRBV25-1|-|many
TGTGCCAGCAGTGAAGGGGAGACCCAGTACTTC
CASSEGETQYF
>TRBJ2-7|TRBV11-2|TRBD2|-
TGTGCCAGCAGATCCGGGACTAGCGGAACCTACGAGCAGTACTTC
CASRSGTSGTYEQYF
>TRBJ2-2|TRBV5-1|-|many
TGCGCCAGCAGCTTGCGGTCCGGGTCCACCGGGGAGCTGTTTTTT
CASSLRSGSTGELFF
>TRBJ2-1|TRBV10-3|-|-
TGTGCCATCAGGGGGGACCGGGGCCACAATGAGCAGTTCTTC
CAIRGDRGHNEQFF
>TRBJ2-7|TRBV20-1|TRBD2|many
TGCAGTGCGAGCAGGCGGGAGGCCTCCTACGAGCAGTACTTC
CSASRREASYEQYF
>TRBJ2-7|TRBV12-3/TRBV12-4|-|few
TGTGCCAGCAGTTTTTTCGGACAGCCTTACGAGCAGTACTTC
CASSFFGQPYEQYF
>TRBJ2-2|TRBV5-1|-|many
TGCGCCAGCAGCCAGAGGCGGGACTTCATCACCGGGGAGCTGTTTTTT
CASSQRRDFITGELFF
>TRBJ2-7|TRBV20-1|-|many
TGCAGTGCAAAGCTGATCGGGCCATACGAGCAGTACTTC
CSAKLIGPYEQYF
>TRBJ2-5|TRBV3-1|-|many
TGTGCCAGCAGCCAAGGAGGGGGGGCCGGGGAGACCCAGTACTTC
CASSQGGGAGETQYF
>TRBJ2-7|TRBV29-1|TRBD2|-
TGCAGCGTTTGGGGTCGTAAGGGTTTGGGGGACTACGAGCAGTACTTT
CSVWGRKGLGDYEQYF
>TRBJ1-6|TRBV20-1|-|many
TGCAGTGCTAGAGCGGATTATAATTCACCCCTCCACTTT
CSARADYNSPLHF
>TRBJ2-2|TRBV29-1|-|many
TGCAGCGCCACGAACACCGGGGAGCTGTTTTTT
CSATNTGELFF